The T cell receptor beta chain described here comes from a study of tumor-infiltrating lymphocytes in oesophageal squamous cell carcinoma. A single record per CDR3 protein comes from TCRdb applying MiXCR to the PCR reads. The sample contains under 15,000 distinct CDR3 sequences, roughly 51% of which appear only once. Per germline, CDR1 SGHTA and CDR2 FQGTGA. The CDR3 is 17 residues long. J was trimmed by 9 bases and V by 5 bases; bases with no gene match: 15. The origin of this receptor is a female donor with esophageal squamous cell carcinoma. Sequencing was carried out using esophageal tumor tissue. The V call is TRBV7-3, the J call TRBJ2-5; 13 positions agree with TRBD2. CDR3 sequence: CASSPNSLAGGSVAQYF. The CDR3 nucleotides read TGTGCCAGCAGCCCCAACTCACTAGCGGGAGGGTCCGTGGCCCAGTACTTC.